This T cell receptor (beta chain) originates from a study of CD8 T cells in Susac syndrome. High-throughput TCR beta sequencing covered peripheral CD8+ and CD4+ T cells. Patients with Susac syndrome showed fulfilment of recently defined diagnostic criteria for definite or probable disease. Negative isolation was used for CD8+ and CD4+ T cells, and FACS enrichment was applied to TEMRA cells. Germline V gene lookup returns CDR1 PRHDT and CDR2 FYEKMQ (reference sequence). The CDR3 spans 17 residues. Trimming shortened V by 1 base and J by 0 bases, and 13 bases separated the two germline ends. RNA amounts of roughly 0.5 to 1 ug underwent reverse transcription with random hexamers. The CDR3 of TCR beta was amplified by immunoSEQ multiplex PCR across 54 Vbeta and 13 Jbeta. TCRdb processed the immunoSEQ multiplex PCR reads anew with MiXCR; each CDR3 protein has one entry. The sample consists of about 120,000 distinct CDR3 sequences, over 90% of them appearing once.

This clonotype was sampled from a human donor with Susac syndrome. Sequencing was carried out using CD8+ T cells from PBMCs. This chain uses TRBV13 with TRBJ2-1; D call uncertain. The CDR3 DNA follows: TGTGCCAGCAGCTTAGAGATAAGCAAGAGCTCCTACAATGAGCAGTTCTTC. The encoded protein is CASSLEISKSSYNEQFF.